Shown below are 18 T cell receptor beta chains from a single sample sequenced in a study of T-cell reconstitution after alpha-beta-depleted transplantation in children. Unique molecular identifiers were incorporated during preparation of the TCRbeta library. From the PCR reads, TCRdb called clonotypes with MiXCR, one entry per CDR3 protein. The sample includes roughly 300,000 distinct CDR3 sequences, roughly 10% seen only once; the top ten take 23%. The sample here was peripheral blood, taken 180 days after TCRalphabeta/CD19-depleted stem cell transplant. These receptors originate from a male patient aged 2 to 10 who had a stem cell transplant for chronic granulomatous disease, so the T cells may come from the graft donor.

This clonotype was recorded many times. The chain has TRBV5-1 and TRBJ2-3, with TRBD2 identical over 7 bases. The J segment lost 2 bases and the V segment lost 4 bases, leaving 7 bases of the junction unmatched. Per the germline V gene, CDR1 is SGHRS and CDR2 is YFSETQ. This CDR3 region has 15 residues. CDR3 bases: TGCGCCAGCAGCAGATTGAGCGGGGCCACAGATACGCAGTATTTT. Protein product: CASSRLSGATDTQYF.

This clonotype was counted ten times or more. This chain joins TRBV4-1 and TRBJ2-5; 9 bases align to TRBD1. Germline V CDR1 and CDR2: MGHRA, YSYEKL. This CDR3 spans 14 amino acids. The V segment lost 1 base and the J segment 4 bases; nucleotides outside the gene matches: 1. The CDR3 spells CASSQVTGGETQYF. CDR3 nucleotide sequence: TGCGCCAGCAGCCAAGTGACAGGGGGAGAGACCCAGTACTTC.

This clonotype was observed at least ten times. This chain links TRBV5-1 with TRBJ2-1; tentatively, D is TRBD1 or TRBD2 (6 bases each). Deletions cut 7 bases from V and 0 bases from J, with 17 bases between. CDR3 length equals 16 residues. From germline, CDR1 is SGHRS and CDR2 YFSETQ. DNA of the CDR3: TGCGCCAGCCGGACAGAAGGAGGGAGCTCCTACAATGAGCAGTTCTTC. Translated: CASRTEGGSSYNEQFF.

This clonotype turned up a few times. A much larger clone differs from this one at a single base, so this may be a read error. The CDR3 region has the DNA TGTGCCAGCAGCAGGACTAGCGGGGGAGTTGGTGATGAGAAGTTCTTC. It translates to CASSRTSGGVGDEKFF. The chain carries TRBV7-2 and TRBJ2-1; 13 positions match TRBD2. The CDR3 has 16 amino acids. Germline assignment: CDR1 SGHTA and CDR2 FQGNSA.

This clonotype occurred many times. V and J are TRBV7-2 and TRBJ1-6, with 7 bases that match TRBD1. With V trimmed by 1 base and J by 0 bases, 6 bases remained unmatched. The CDR3 totals 18 residues. Germline-derived CDR1 and CDR2 are SGHTA and FQGNSA. CDR3 loop: CASSLVPGQSSYNSPLHF. Here the CDR3 DNA reads TGTGCCAGCAGCTTAGTGCCGGGACAGAGCTCCTATAATTCACCCCTCCACTTT.

This clonotype appeared many times. The junction departs from germline at one end; a sequencing error may be responsible. The chain is built from TRBV7-7 and TRBJ2-7; the D gene is possibly TRBD2 (5 bases). Germline loops: CDR1 SSHAT, CDR2 FNYEAQ (reference sequence). The CDR3 extends over 12 amino acids. The CDR3 bases are TGCACAGTCCGGGGAGCGCCCTACGAGCAGTACTTC. Protein: CTVRGAPYEQYF.

This clonotype was seen many times. V is TRBV20-1 and J is TRBJ2-3; 10 bases map to TRBD2. Germline-derived CDR1 and CDR2 are DFQATT and SNEGSKA (reference sequence). CDR3 size: 15 residues. The V gene end was trimmed by 2 bases and the J gene end by 5 bases; junction bases not matched to a gene: 7. CDR3 amino acids: CSARTGLAYGDTQYF. In DNA form, the CDR3 reads TGCAGTGCTAGAACGGGACTAGCGTACGGAGATACGCAGTATTTT.

The table lists this clonotype with many counts. The V call is TRBV4-1, the J call TRBJ1-5; D is ambiguous. The CDR3 covers 16 residues. The germline CDR1 and CDR2 sequences are MGHRA and YSYEKL. Trimming stripped 4 bases from V and 4 bases from J, with 17 bases between. The CDR3 DNA follows: TGCGCCAGCAGCCCGACTTCGGGCAGCTTTAATCAGCCCCAGCATTTT. Translation gives CASSPTSGSFNQPQHF.

Notes on this clonotype: Being one base from a much bigger clone, this may be a read error. V and J are TRBV5-1 and TRBJ1-1; a weak D match, TRBD1 (5 bases). The CDR3 is 13 residues long. CDR1 SGHRS and CDR2 YFSETQ come from the germline V gene. The CDR3 loop reads CASSLPGNTEALF. The CDR3 nucleotides read TGCGCCAGCAGCTTACCAGGGAACACTGAAGCTCTCTTT.

This clonotype came up many times. The chain is built from TRBV28 and TRBJ2-2; tentative D call: TRBD1 (5 bases). The V end was cut by 1 base, the J end by 4 bases, with 7 bases between. The CDR3 spans 14 residues. CDR1 and CDR2 from the germline V gene are MDHEN and SYDVKM. CDR3 sequence reads: CASSLFRATGELFF. The CDR3 DNA reads as TGTGCCAGCAGTTTATTCAGGGCCACCGGGGAGCTGTTTTTT.

This clonotype was recorded many times. The chain employs TRBV29-1 and TRBJ2-2; D gene uncertain. CDR1 and CDR2 (germline): SQVTM, ANQGSEA. The CDR3 has 12 amino acids. Trimming stripped 0 bases from V and 7 bases from J, with 6 bases between. The CDR3 nucleotides are TGCAGCGTTGAAGAGGGAATCGGGGAGCTGTTTTTT. Translated, it gives CSVEEGIGELFF.

In its sample, this clonotype was seen many times. This rearrangement joins TRBV6-5 to TRBJ2-3; D might be TRBD1 or TRBD2, each matching 5 bases. V lost 8 bases and J lost 2, with 17 bases in between. In germline, CDR1 is MNHEY, CDR2 SVGAGI. The CDR3 loop spans 15 amino acids. The chain's CDR3 is CASRQARGNTDTQYF. DNA of the CDR3: TGTGCCAGCCGACAAGCCCGGGGCAACACAGATACGCAGTATTTT.

This clonotype appeared many times. Here the CDR3 DNA reads TGTGCCAGCAGCAAAGTATTAGCGGGGGACACAGATACGCAGTATTTT. This sequence encodes CASSKVLAGDTDTQYF. J is TRBJ2-3 and V is TRBV21-1; TRBD2 was called by the table and not checked on the DNA. TRBV21-1 is a listed pseudogene. The length of the CDR3 is 16 residues.

To note about this clonotype: Lacking the conserved final phenylalanine or tryptophan, this CDR3 likely reflects a read error. The V and J genes are TRBV20-1 and TRBJ1-1; 10 nucleotides match TRBD1. The CDR3 spans 15 residues. Germline loops: CDR1 DFQATT, CDR2 SNEGSKA (reference sequence). Trimming at V came to 4 bases and at J to 1 base, leaving 6 bases not matched to a gene. For the CDR3, the DNA is TGCAGTGCTACGACAGGGGGCAATCCGAACACTGAAGCTTTCTGT. Residues: CSATTGGNPNTEAFC.

This clonotype was detected many times. This sequence joins TRBV4-3 and TRBJ2-2; 10 bases are shared with TRBD2. V shed 4 bases and J 8 bases; nucleotides not matched to a gene: 16. Germline V lookup: CDR1 LGHNA, CDR2 YSLEER. The CDR3 spans 18 residues. For the CDR3, the DNA is TGCGCCAGCAGCCTAGGGTTTCTAGCGGGGGCGAATTCTGGGGAGCTGTTTTTT. This encodes CASSLGFLAGANSGELFF.

This clonotype was picked up many times. The chain is built from TRBV19 and TRBJ2-1, with D perhaps being TRBD1 or TRBD2 (5 bases each). The CDR3 sequence is 13 residues long. Germline values: CDR1 LNHDA, CDR2 SQIVND (reference sequence). Trimming left V 1 base short and J 6 bases short, with 7 bases between. This CDR3 reads CASSIGGINEQFF. Written as DNA, the CDR3 is TGTGCCAGTAGTATAGGGGGGATCAATGAGCAGTTCTTC.

This clonotype came up many times. This chain uses TRBV29-1 with TRBJ1-2, with D possibly being TRBD1 (5 bases). Looked up from germline, CDR1 is SQVTM and CDR2 is ANQGSEA. V gave up 4 bases and J gave up 8 bases, with 14 bases separating them. The CDR3 loop spans 12 amino acids. The CDR3: CSVGRVARGYTF. CDR3 nucleotides: TGCAGCGTTGGCAGGGTAGCAAGGGGCTACACCTTC.

This clonotype showed up many times. The chain is built from TRBV7-3 and TRBJ1-5; the match to TRBD1 covers 7 bases. V shed 5 bases and J 2 bases; nucleotides not matched to a gene: 6. This CDR3 is built from 15 residues. The germline gives CDR1 SGHTA, CDR2 FQGTGA. CDR3 nucleotides: TGTGCCAGCAGCCGCTCAGGGACAGGCAATCAGCCCCAGCATTTT. As protein: CASSRSGTGNQPQHF.